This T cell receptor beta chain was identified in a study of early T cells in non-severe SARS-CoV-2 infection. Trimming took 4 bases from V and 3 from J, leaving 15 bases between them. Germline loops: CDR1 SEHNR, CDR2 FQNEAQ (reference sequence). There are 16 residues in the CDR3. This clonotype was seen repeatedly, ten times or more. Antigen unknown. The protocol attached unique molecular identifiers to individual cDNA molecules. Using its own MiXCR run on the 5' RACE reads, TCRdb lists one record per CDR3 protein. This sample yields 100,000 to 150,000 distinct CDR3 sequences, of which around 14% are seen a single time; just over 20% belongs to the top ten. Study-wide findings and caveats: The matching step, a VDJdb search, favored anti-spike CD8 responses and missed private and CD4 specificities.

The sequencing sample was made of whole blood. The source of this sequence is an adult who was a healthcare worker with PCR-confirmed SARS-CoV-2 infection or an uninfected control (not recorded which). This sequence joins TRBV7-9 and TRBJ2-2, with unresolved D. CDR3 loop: CASSSTVVKDTGELFF. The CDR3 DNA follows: TGTGCCAGCAGCTCCACCGTCGTTAAGGACACCGGGGAGCTGTTTTTT.